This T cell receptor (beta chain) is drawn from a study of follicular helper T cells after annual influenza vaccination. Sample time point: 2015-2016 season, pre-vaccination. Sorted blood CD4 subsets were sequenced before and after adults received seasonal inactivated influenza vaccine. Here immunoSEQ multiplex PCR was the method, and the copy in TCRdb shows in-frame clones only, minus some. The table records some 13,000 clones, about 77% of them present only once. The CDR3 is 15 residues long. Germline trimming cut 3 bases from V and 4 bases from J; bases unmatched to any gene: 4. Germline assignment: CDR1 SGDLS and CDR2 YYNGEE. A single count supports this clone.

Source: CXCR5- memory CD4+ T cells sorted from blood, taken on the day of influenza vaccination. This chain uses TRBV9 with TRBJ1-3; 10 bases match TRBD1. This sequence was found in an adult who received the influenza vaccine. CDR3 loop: CASSGQGARGNTIYF. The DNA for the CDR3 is TGTGCCAGCAGCGGACAGGGGGCCCGAGGAAACACCATATATTTT.